These 9 T cell receptor beta chains came from one sample sequenced in a study of shared clonotypes between healthy human individuals. The data were produced by immunoSEQ multiplex PCR, yet TCRdb's version contains in-frame clones alone and is incomplete. The table records 1.4 million or so clones, 98% of them present only once. The sample taken for sequencing was naive CD4+ T cells sorted from blood. Subset given: CD45RA+ positively selected. These receptors were collected from a man aged 25 to 40 in good health.

The rearrangement joins TRBV28 to TRBJ1-4; D remains unclear. The CDR3 totals 14 residues. CDR1 is MDHEN and CDR2 is SYDVKM in the germline V gene. Trimming shortened V by 1 base and J by 8 bases, and 11 bases separated the two germline ends. In DNA form, the CDR3 reads TGTGCCAGCAGTTTATCAGGAATTGGGGAAAAACTGTTTTTT. It yields the protein CASSLSGIGEKLFF. Supplemented by reference TRBV28 and TRBJ1-4, the full variable domain reads DVKVTQSSRYLVKRTGEKVFLECVQDMDHENMFWYRQDPGLGLRLIYFSYDVKMKEKGDIPEGYSVSREKKERFSLILESASTNQTSMYLCASSLSGIGEKLFFGSGTQLSVL.

V and J are TRBV2 and TRBJ2-2; 11 nucleotides match TRBD1. The trim removed 9 bases at V and 0 bases at J, leaving 9 bases unmatched. This CDR3 region has 17 residues. Per the germline V gene, CDR1 is SNHLY and CDR2 is FYNNEI. The CDR3 region has the DNA TGTGCCAGTTTGGACAGGGGGCAATTGACGAACACCGGGGAGCTGTTTTTT. Amino acid sequence: CASLDRGQLTNTGELFF.

The chain uses TRBV7-6 and TRBJ2-3, with D maybe TRBD1 (7 bases). Germline CDR1 SGHVS, CDR2 FNYEAQ. This CDR3 is built from 16 residues. V lost 5 bases, J lost 1 base, and 16 bases lay in between. CDR3 sequence: CASSQGTGTGTDTQYF. The CDR3 nucleotides are TGTGCCAGCAGCCAAGGGACTGGGACAGGCACAGATACGCAGTATTTT.

The chain carries TRBV15 and TRBJ1-5; no firm D call. Germline CDR1 is LNHNV and CDR2 is YYDKDF (reference sequence). The CDR3 contains 13 residues. The ends were cut back, 0 bases at V and 7 bases at J, with 7 bases in the middle. DNA of the CDR3: TGTGCCACCAGCAGAGATCAAATACAGCCCCAGCATTTT. Its protein product is CATSRDQIQPQHF.

The chain links TRBV21-1 to TRBJ2-7; TRBD1 reflects the table's D call only, with no check against the DNA. TRBV21-1 is deemed a pseudogene. This CDR3 contains 15 residues. CDR3 bases: TGTGCCAGCAGCAAAGCGATGAAGGGGACCTACGAGCAGTACTTC. Translated: CASSKAMKGTYEQYF.

This rearrangement joins TRBV5-4 to TRBJ1-1, with 7 bases identical to TRBD1. The J segment lost 0 bases and the V segment lost 4 bases, leaving 9 bases of the junction unmatched. The germline gives CDR1 SGHNT, CDR2 YYREEE (reference sequence). This CDR3 region has 16 residues. CDR3 region: CASSRPLGQLNTEAFF. CDR3 DNA: TGTGCCAGCAGCCGACCGTTGGGACAGCTGAACACTGAAGCTTTCTTT. Full variable domain (outside the CDR3, taken from reference TRBV5-4 and TRBJ1-1): ETGVTQSPTHLIKTRGQQVTLRCSSQSGHNTVSWYQQALGQGPQFIFQYYREEENGRGNFPPRFSGLQFPNYSSELNVNALELDDSALYLCASSRPLGQLNTEAFFGQGTRLTVV.

The chain employs TRBV5-4 and TRBJ2-7; 10 nucleotides align to TRBD1. This CDR3 has 14 residues. Per the germline V gene, CDR1 is SGHNT and CDR2 is YYREEE (reference sequence). The V segment lost 6 bases and the J segment 3 bases; nucleotides outside the gene matches: 6. The CDR3 DNA reads TGTGCCAGCACTAATGGACAGGGGGGCTACGAGCAGTACTTC. Translating it yields CASTNGQGGYEQYF.

This sequence joins TRBV14 and TRBJ2-1; D not certain. This CDR3 has 16 residues. CDR1 SGHDN and CDR2 FVKESK come from the germline V gene. The germline V and J ends were trimmed by 3 bases and 2 bases, with 14 bases remaining between them. CDR3 bases: TGTGCCAGCAGCCATCGACCGGGTTCAACCTACAATGAGCAGTTCTTC. This sequence encodes CASSHRPGSTYNEQFF.

The V and J genes are TRBV7-8 and TRBJ2-1; 8 bases fit TRBD1. The CDR3 runs to 15 residues. The V gene's germline CDR1 is SGHVS and CDR2 FQNEAQ. Trimming took 7 bases from V and 1 from J; bases not matched to a gene: 6. This chain's CDR3 is CASTGGGFSYNEQFF. The CDR3 nucleotides read TGTGCCAGCACAGGGGGCGGTTTTTCCTACAATGAGCAGTTCTTC.